Listed below are T cell receptor beta chains from one sample, sequenced in a study of metastatic and nonmetastatic thyroid tumors. TCRdb called clones again from the PCR reads with MiXCR. The table has some 38,000 clones, about 14% seen once. Specimen: blood. The origin of the receptors is a female donor with papillary thyroid cancer or a benign thyroid nodule (not recorded which). Some clones in this sample may be carry-over from other donors' samples. CDR3s include the opening cysteine and the closing phenylalanine or tryptophan. The D gene is left open where the match is weak. A clone size is listed for some rows: how often the clone was seen (once, few, many), or a class if it is expanded.

cdr3_nt	cdr3_aa	d_call	clone_size	v_call	cdr3_length	j_call
TGTGCCAGCAGTTTTGGGGGACAGGGTAATCAGCCCCAGCATTTT	CASSFGGQGNQPQHF	TRBD1	medium-sized	TRBV28	15	TRBJ1-5
TGCAGTGCTAGAGACTACAGCTCCTACAATGAGCAGTTCTTC	CSARDYSSYNEQFF	.	many	TRBV20-1	14	TRBJ2-1
TGTGCCAGCAGTAGGCGGTCGGGCCAGCCCCAGCATTTT	CASSRRSGQPQHF	.	medium-sized	TRBV27	13	TRBJ1-5
TGTGCCAGCAGTTTAGGCCTGGAGCAGTACTTC	CASSLGLEQYF	.	many	TRBV12-3/TRBV12-4	11	TRBJ2-7
TGCAGTGCTAGAGATAGTCATAGGGCCACCGGGGAGCTGTTTTTT	CSARDSHRATGELFF	.	many	TRBV20-1	15	TRBJ2-2
TGTGCCAGCAATCAGCGGGAGAGGGATACGCAGTATTTT	CASNQRERDTQYF	TRBD2	many	TRBV6-1	13	TRBJ2-3
TGCGCCAGCAGCTTAGGGACAGGGAATAGCAATCAGCCCCAGCATTTT	CASSLGTGNSNQPQHF	TRBD1	many	TRBV5-1	16	TRBJ1-5
TGTGACGCAACCGGGGACTCAGAAGCCGGGGAGCTGTTTTTT	CDATGDSEAGELFF	.	once	TRBV30	14	TRBJ2-2
TGCAGCGTCGTTTCGACAGGTACCTACGAGCAGTACTTC	CSVVSTGTYEQYF	.	many	TRBV29-1	13	TRBJ2-7
TGTGCCACCAGGTCCCACACAGATACGCAGTATTTT	CATRSHTDTQYF	.	many	TRBV6-1	12	TRBJ2-3
TGTGCCTGGAGTGCTACAGGCTTAGATACGCAGTATTTT	CAWSATGLDTQYF	.	many	TRBV30	13	TRBJ2-3
TGCAGTGCTAGACTACAATTCAATGAGCAGTTCTTC	CSARLQFNEQFF	.	many	TRBV20-1	12	TRBJ2-1
TGCAGTGCCAGCGCAAACCAGGGTGAGCAGTTCTTC	CSASANQGEQFF	.	.	TRBV20-1	12	TRBJ2-1
TGTGCCATTATACGTCCTCCTGCCTACAATGAGCAGTTCTTC	CAIIRPPAYNEQFF	.	.	TRBV6-2/TRBV6-3	14	TRBJ2-1
TGTGCCTGGAATCAGGGGAGAGGACTCCCACAAGAGACCCAGTACTTC	CAWNQGRGLPQETQYF	.	many	TRBV30	16	TRBJ2-5
TGTGCCAGAAGTTCCCTAGGACAGGGTCAAGAGACCCAGTACTTC	CARSSLGQGQETQYF	TRBD1	.	TRBV6-5	15	TRBJ2-5
TGCGCCAGCAGCTTGACGGGCTATTTCGGATGGAATGAGCAGTTCTTC	CASSLTGYFGWNEQFF	.	many	TRBV5-1	16	TRBJ2-1
TGTGCCTGCAGGGGGTCCCTGGGGACTGAAGCTTTCTTT	CACRGSLGTEAFF	TRBD1	many	TRBV6-1	13	TRBJ1-1
TGTGCCAGCAGCCAAGTTGCGGGAGTCGGGCGGGCGCAGTACTTC	CASSQVAGVGRAQYF	TRBD2	many	TRBV3-1	15	TRBJ2-7
TGTGCCAGCAGTGCGCTGAGGGACAGGGAAATCTATGGCTACACCTTC	CASSALRDREIYGYTF	TRBD1	.	TRBV2	16	TRBJ1-2
TGTGCCAGCAGCTTGTTGGGGGACAGGGAATCCGAGCAGTACTTC	CASSLLGDRESEQYF	TRBD1	.	TRBV5-6	15	TRBJ2-7
TGTGCCAGCATGGGGGCTAGCGGGAGGGCCCACCCACTACGTGAGCAGTTCTTC	CASMGASGRAHPLREQFF	TRBD2	.	TRBV11-2	18	TRBJ2-1
TGTGCCAGCAGCTTAGATGGAGGGGGGGCTAATGAAAAACTGTTTTTT	CASSLDGGGANEKLFF	.	many	TRBV7-9	16	TRBJ1-4
TGTGCCAGCAGTTTATTAGGGGGAGTGTACGAGCAGTACTTC	CASSLLGGVYEQYF	.	.	TRBV27	14	TRBJ2-7
TGTGCCAGCAGCCAAGGGATCTCTAGGGGGAGAGGTAACACCGGGGAGCTGTTTTTT	CASSQGISRGRGNTGELFF	.	many	TRBV3-1	19	TRBJ2-2
TGTGCCAGCAGGATTCCGGTACAGGGTGCTTACGAGCAGTACTTC	CASRIPVQGAYEQYF	.	.	TRBV6-2/TRBV6-3	15	TRBJ2-7
TGCAGCGTTGAATCCGGCTACGAGCAGTACTTC	CSVESGYEQYF	.	few	TRBV29-1	11	TRBJ2-7
TGCAGTGCTAGTCCTTTACAAGAGACCCAGTACTTC	CSASPLQETQYF	.	many	TRBV20-1	12	TRBJ2-5
TGTGCCAGCAGCGTAGGGGACAGCACCGGGGAGCTGTTTTTT	CASSVGDSTGELFF	TRBD1	many	TRBV7-9	14	TRBJ2-2
TGTGCCAGCACTCATTCGACGGGACAGGGAGGCTATGCGGGGTTCTTC	CASTHSTGQGGYAGFF	TRBD1	many	TRBV12-3/TRBV12-4	16	TRBJ2-1
TGCGCCAGCAGCCAGTGGGCGAGAAACGAGGGAGATGAGCAGTTCTTC	CASSQWARNEGDEQFF	.	many	TRBV4-1	16	TRBJ2-1
TGTGCCAGCAGTGACCCGGGACTAGCGGCCTACAATGAGCAGTTCTTC	CASSDPGLAAYNEQFF	TRBD2	many	TRBV6-1	16	TRBJ2-1
TGTGCCAGCAGTCGGAGAGCGGTACCCGAAGGGTATAGCAATCAGCCCCAGCATTTT	CASSRRAVPEGYSNQPQHF	.	few	TRBV6-2/TRBV6-3	19	TRBJ1-5
TGCGCCAGCAGCCAACTTTTTCGGGTTCCTACTGAAGCTTTCTTT	CASSQLFRVPTEAFF	.	many	TRBV4-1	15	TRBJ1-1
TGTGCCAGCAGCCCGGACAGGGGGCGAGGAGAGACCCAGTACTTC	CASSPDRGRGETQYF	TRBD1	many	TRBV7-8	15	TRBJ2-5
TGTGCCAGCAGTTACTCACCAACCCCTCGCGATGGCTACACCTTC	CASSYSPTPRDGYTF	.	medium-sized	TRBV6-5	15	TRBJ1-2
TGTGCCAGCATTCCATTACATGTGACAGCGACTGAAGCTTTCTTT	CASIPLHVTATEAFF	.	few	TRBV28	15	TRBJ1-1
TGTGCCAGCAGTTTTTTCCAGGGGAACACTGAAGCTTTCTTT	CASSFFQGNTEAFF	.	.	TRBV12-3/TRBV12-4	14	TRBJ1-1
TGCGCCAGCAGCTTGGCGGGGGGACTAGCGGGCAACACAGATACGCAGTATTTT	CASSLAGGLAGNTDTQYF	TRBD2	many	TRBV5-1	18	TRBJ2-3
TGTGCCAGCAGTTACCAACAGGGGAGCGAGCAGTTCTTC	CASSYQQGSEQFF	TRBD1	many	TRBV14	13	TRBJ2-1
TGTGCCACCAGTGATTTAGCTGGGAGATATAGCAATCAGCCCCAGCATTTT	CATSDLAGRYSNQPQHF	.	few	TRBV24-1	17	TRBJ1-5
TGTGCCAGCAAACCGACAGTGCCGAATTCACCCCTCCACTTT	CASKPTVPNSPLHF	.	medium-sized	TRBV27	14	TRBJ1-6
TGTGCCACCCGGGGACAGATTAGCACAGATACGCAGTATTTT	CATRGQISTDTQYF	TRBD1	many	TRBV24-1	14	TRBJ2-3
TGTGCCAGCAGCCAAGATCTCCCGGGGATCGGGAGGGCCGGGCTCAACAATGAGCAGTTCTTC	CASSQDLPGIGRAGLNNEQFF	TRBD2	.	TRBV14	21	TRBJ2-1
TGTGCCAGCAGTGACTCTCCGGGACTAGCGGGAGCACACGGGGAGCTGTTTTTT	CASSDSPGLAGAHGELFF	TRBD2	.	TRBV6-2/TRBV6-3	18	TRBJ2-2
TGTGCCAGCAGCCAAAACCGACAGGGGTACACCGGGGAGCTGTTTTTT	CASSQNRQGYTGELFF	TRBD1	many	TRBV11-1	16	TRBJ2-2
TGCGCCAGCAGCTTGGACAGGGGCACTGAAGCTTTCTTT	CASSLDRGTEAFF	TRBD1	many	TRBV5-1	13	TRBJ1-1
TGTGCCAGCAGCCGGGACAGCTATGGCTACACCTTC	CASSRDSYGYTF	TRBD1	many	TRBV7-9	12	TRBJ1-2
TGTGCCATCAGTGAGATAGGGTCCCACAGGGGGCAAGGCTACACCTTC	CAISEIGSHRGQGYTF	TRBD1	many	TRBV10-3	16	TRBJ1-2
TGTGCCAGCGTGACTAGCGGGAGGTGCGGGGAGCTGTTTTTT	CASVTSGRCGELFF	TRBD2	.	TRBV28	14	TRBJ2-2
TGCAGCGCCCGCGACAGGGGCTCTGGAAACACCATATATTTT	CSARDRGSGNTIYF	TRBD1	many	TRBV29-1	14	TRBJ1-3
TGTGCCAGCAGTTACCCTAGACAGCCCGATACGCAGTATTTT	CASSYPRQPDTQYF	.	many	TRBV6-6	14	TRBJ2-3
TGCGCCAGCAGTTTGGGGGGGGGCCTTGATACGCAGTATTTT	CASSLGGGLDTQYF	.	many	TRBV5-1	14	TRBJ2-3
TGTGCCAGCAGTGAAGCCTTTTGGGAGACAAAGTACTTC	CASSEAFWETKYF	.	few	TRBV6-1	13	TRBJ2-5